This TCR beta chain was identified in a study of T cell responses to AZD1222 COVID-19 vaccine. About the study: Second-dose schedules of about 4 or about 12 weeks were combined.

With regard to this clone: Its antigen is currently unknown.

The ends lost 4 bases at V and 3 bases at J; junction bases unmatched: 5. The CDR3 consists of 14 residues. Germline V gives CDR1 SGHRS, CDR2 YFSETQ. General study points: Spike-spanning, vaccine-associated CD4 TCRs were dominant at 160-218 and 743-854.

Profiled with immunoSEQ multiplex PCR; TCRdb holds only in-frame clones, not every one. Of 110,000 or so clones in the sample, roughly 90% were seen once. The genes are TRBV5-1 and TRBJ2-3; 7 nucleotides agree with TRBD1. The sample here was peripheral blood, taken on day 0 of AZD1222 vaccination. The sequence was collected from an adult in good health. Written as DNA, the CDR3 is TGCGCCAGCAGCACGGACAGGCCTACAGATACGCAGTATTTT. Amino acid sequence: CASSTDRPTDTQYF. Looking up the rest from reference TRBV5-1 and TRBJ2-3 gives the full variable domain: KAGVTQTPRYLIKTRGQQVTLSCSPISGHRSVSWYQQTPGQGLQFLFEYFSETQRNKGNFPGRFSGRQFSNSRSEMNVSTLELGDSALYLCASSTDRPTDTQYFGPGTRLTVL.